The entry below describes one T cell receptor beta chain. Its target is not known. This entry is derived from a study of shared clonotypes between healthy human individuals. Study overall: Each donor had three CD4 naive, three CD4 memory, two CD8 naive and one CD8 memory plate. Study-wide findings and caveats: Lower generation probabilities were found for non-shared clonotypes than for those shared by all four donors. Naive CD4 clonotypes overlapped across a few donors at around 4.8%. Expectations were that clonotype sharing among donors would be affected by sequencing depth.

The repertoire was sequenced with immunoSEQ multiplex PCR; TCRdb's copy has only in-frame clones and lacks some. The table has about 2.4 million clones, just over 90% seen once. Sequencing used naive CD4+ T cells sorted from blood. Subset reported: CD45RA+ positively selected. The TCR comes from a man between 18 and 29 years old in good health.

The CDR3 DNA follows: TGCGCCAGCAGCCAGGTCCGGTATAATTCACCCCTCCACTTT. Protein sequence: CASSQVRYNSPLHF. The V and J genes are TRBV4-1 and TRBJ1-6; no firm D call. CDR1 and CDR2 from the germline V gene are MGHRA and YSYEKL. The CDR3 length is 14 residues. Trimming shortened V by 3 bases and J by 4 bases, and 7 bases separated the two germline ends.